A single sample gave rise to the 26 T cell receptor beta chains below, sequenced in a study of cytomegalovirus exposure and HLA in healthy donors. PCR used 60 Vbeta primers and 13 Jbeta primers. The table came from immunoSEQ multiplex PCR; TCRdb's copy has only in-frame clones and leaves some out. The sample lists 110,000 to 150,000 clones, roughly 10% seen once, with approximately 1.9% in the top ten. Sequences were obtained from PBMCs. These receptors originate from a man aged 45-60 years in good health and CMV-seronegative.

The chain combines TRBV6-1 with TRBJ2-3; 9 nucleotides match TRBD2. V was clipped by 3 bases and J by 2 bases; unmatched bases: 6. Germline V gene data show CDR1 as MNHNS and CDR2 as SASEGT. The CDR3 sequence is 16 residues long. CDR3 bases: TGTGCCAGCAGTGATTATAGCGGGAGCCCCACAGATACGCAGTATTTT. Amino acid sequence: CASSDYSGSPTDTQYF.

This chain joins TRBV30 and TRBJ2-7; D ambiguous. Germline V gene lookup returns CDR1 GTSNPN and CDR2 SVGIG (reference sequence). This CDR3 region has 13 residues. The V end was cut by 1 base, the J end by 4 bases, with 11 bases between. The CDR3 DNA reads TGTGCCTGGAGTGGTGAGTCTTCATACGAGCAGTACTTC. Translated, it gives CAWSGESSYEQYF. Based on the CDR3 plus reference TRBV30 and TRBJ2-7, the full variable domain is SQTIHQWPATLVQPVGSPLSLECTVEGTSNPNLYWYRQAAGRGLQLLFYSVGIGQISSEVPQNLSASRPQDRQFILSSKKLLLSDSGFYLCAWSGESSYEQYFGPGTRLTVT.

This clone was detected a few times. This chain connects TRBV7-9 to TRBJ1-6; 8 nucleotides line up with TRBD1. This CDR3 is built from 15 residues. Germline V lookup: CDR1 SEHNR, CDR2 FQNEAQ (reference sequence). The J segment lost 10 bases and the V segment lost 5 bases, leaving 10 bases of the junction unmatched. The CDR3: CASSHGTGGKSPLHF. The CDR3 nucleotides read TGTGCCAGCAGCCATGGGACAGGAGGGAAATCACCCCTCCACTTT.

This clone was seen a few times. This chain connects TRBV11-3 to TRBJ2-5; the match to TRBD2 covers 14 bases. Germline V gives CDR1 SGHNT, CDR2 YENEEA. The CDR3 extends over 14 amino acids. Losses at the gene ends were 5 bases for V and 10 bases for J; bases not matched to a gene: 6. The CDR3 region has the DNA TGTGCCAGCAGCACGGGACTAGCGGGAGCCGACCAGTACTTC. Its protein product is CASSTGLAGADQYF.

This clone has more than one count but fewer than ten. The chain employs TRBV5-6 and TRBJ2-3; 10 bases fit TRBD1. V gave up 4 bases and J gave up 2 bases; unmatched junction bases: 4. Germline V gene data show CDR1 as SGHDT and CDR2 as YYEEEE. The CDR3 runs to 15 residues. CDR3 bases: TGTGCCAGCAGCCGGGGGACAGGGGTCACAGATACGCAGTATTTT. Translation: CASSRGTGVTDTQYF.

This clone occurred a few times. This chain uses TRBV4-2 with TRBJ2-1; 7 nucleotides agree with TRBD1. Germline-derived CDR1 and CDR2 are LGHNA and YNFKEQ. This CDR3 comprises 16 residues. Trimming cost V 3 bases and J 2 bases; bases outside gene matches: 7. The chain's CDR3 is CASSQSTGQAYNEQFF. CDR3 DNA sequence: TGTGCCAGCAGCCAGTCGACCGGACAGGCCTACAATGAGCAGTTCTTC.

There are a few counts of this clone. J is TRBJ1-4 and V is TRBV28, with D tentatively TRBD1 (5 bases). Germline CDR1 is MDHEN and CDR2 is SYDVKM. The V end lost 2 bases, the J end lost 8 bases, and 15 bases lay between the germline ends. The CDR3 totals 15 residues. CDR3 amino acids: CASSLVLGGGEKLFF. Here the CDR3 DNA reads TGTGCCAGCAGTTTAGTCCTGGGCGGGGGGGAAAAACTGTTTTTT.

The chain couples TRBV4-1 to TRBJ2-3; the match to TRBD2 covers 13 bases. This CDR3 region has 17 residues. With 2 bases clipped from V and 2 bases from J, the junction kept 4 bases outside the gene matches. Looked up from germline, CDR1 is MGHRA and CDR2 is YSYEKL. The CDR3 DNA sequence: TGCGCCAGCAGCCAACCTGGGACTAGCGGGGACACAGATACGCAGTATTTT. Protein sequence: CASSQPGTSGDTDTQYF.

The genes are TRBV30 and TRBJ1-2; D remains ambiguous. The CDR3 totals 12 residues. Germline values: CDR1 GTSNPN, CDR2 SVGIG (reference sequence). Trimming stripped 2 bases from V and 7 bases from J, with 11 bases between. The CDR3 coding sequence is TGTGCCTGGAGTAGTACCGTCGGTGGCTACACCTTC. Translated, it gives CAWSSTVGGYTF.

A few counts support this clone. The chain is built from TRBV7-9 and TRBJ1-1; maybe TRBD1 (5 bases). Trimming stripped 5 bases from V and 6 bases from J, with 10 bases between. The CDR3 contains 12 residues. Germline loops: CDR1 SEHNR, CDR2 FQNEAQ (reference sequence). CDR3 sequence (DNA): TGTGCCAGCAGCCCGGGGGACCCTGAAGCTTTCTTT. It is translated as CASSPGDPEAFF.

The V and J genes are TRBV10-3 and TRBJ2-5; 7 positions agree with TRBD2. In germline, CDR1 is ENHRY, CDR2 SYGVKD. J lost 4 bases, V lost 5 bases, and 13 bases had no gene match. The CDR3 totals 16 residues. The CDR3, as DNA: TGTGCCATCAGTAAGGGCCCGGGAGGAGGGCCAGAGACCCAGTACTTC. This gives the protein CAISKGPGGGPETQYF.

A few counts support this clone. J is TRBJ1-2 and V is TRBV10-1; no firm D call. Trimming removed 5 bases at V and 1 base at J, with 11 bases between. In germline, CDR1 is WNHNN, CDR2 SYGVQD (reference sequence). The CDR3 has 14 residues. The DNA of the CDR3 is TGCGCCAGCAGTAGCTCGGGGTTTAACTATGGCTACACCTTC. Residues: CASSSSGFNYGYTF.

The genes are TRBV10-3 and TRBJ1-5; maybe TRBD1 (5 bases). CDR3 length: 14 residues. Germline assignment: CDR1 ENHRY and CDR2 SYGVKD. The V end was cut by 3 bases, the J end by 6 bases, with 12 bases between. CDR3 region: CAISDPERGQPQHF. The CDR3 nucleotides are TGTGCCATCAGTGACCCCGAAAGGGGTCAGCCCCAGCATTTT.

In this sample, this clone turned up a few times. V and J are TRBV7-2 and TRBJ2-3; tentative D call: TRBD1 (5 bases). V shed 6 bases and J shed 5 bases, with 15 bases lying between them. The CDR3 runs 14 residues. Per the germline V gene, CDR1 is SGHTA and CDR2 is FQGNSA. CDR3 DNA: TGTGCCAGCAGTTCCTACACAGGACAAGATACGCAGTATTTT. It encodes CASSSYTGQDTQYF. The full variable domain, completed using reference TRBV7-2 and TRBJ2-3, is GAGVSQSPSNKVTEKGKDVELRCDPISGHTALYWYRQSLGQGLEFLIYFQGNSAPDKSGLPSDRFSAERTGGSVSTLTIQRTQQEDSAVYLCASSSYTGQDTQYFGPGTRLTVL.

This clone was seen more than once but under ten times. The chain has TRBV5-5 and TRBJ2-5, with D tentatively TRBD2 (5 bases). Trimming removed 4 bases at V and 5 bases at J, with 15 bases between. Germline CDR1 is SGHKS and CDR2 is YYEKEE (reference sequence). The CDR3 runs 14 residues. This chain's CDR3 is CASSRTLTGETQYF. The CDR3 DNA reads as TGTGCCAGCAGCCGTACGTTGACGGGGGAGACCCAGTACTTC.

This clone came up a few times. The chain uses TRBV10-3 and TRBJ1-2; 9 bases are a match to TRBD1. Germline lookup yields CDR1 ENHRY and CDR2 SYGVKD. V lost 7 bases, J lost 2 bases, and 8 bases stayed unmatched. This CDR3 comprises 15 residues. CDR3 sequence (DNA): TGTGCCATCAAACCCGGGACAGGGTCCAACTATGGCTACACCTTC. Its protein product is CAIKPGTGSNYGYTF.

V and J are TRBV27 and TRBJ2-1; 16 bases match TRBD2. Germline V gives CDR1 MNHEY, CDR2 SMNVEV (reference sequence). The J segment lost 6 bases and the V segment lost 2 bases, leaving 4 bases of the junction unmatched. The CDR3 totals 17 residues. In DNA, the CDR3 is TGTGCCAGCAGTTTAGGGACTAGCGGGAGGGCCGGCAATGAGCAGTTCTTC. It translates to CASSLGTSGRAGNEQFF.

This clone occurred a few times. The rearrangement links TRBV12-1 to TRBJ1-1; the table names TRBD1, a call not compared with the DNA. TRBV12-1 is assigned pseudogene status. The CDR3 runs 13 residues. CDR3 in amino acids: CARGIFRYTEAFF. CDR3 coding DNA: TGTGCCAGAGGCATTTTCAGGTACACTGAAGCTTTCTTT.

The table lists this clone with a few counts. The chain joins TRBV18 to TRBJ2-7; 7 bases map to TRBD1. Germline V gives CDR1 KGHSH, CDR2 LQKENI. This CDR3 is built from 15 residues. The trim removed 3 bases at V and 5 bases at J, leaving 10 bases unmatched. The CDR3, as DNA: TGTGCCAGCTCACCCCTAACAGGGGACGGTGACGAGCAGTACTTC. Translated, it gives CASSPLTGDGDEQYF.

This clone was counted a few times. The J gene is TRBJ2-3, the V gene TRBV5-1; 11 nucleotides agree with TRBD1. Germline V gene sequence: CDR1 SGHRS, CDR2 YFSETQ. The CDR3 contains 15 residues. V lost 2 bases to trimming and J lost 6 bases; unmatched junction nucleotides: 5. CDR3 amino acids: CASSFGDRGTDTQYF. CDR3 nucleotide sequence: TGCGCCAGCAGCTTTGGGGACAGGGGGACCGATACGCAGTATTTT.

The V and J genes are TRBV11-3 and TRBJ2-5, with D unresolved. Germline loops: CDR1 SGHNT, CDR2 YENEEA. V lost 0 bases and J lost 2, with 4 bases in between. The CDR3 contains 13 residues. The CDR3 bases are TGTGCCAGCAGCTTAGACAGTCAAGAGACCCAGTACTTC. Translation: CASSLDSQETQYF. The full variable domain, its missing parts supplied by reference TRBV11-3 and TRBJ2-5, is EAGVVQSPRYKIIEKKQPVAFWCNPISGHNTLYWYLQNLGQGPELLIRYENEEAVDDSQLPKDRFSAERLKGVDSTLKIQPAELGDSAVYLCASSLDSQETQYFGPGTRLLVL.

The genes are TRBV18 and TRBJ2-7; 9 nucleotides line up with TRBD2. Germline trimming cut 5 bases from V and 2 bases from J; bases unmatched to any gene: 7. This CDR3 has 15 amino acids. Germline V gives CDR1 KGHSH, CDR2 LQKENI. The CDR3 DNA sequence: TGTGCCAGCTCAGCGCGGGGGGGCTCCCCCTACGAGCAGTACTTC. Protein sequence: CASSARGGSPYEQYF.

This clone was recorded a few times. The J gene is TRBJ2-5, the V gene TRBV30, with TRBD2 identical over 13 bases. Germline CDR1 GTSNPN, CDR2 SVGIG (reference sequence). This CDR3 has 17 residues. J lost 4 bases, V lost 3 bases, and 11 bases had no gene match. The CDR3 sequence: CAWRTGWGLAGIETQYF. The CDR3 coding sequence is TGTGCCTGGAGAACTGGTTGGGGACTAGCGGGAATAGAGACCCAGTACTTC.

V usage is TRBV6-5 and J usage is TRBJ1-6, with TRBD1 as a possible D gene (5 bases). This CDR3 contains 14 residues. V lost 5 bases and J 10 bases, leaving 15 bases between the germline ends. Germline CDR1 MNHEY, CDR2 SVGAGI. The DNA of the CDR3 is TGTGCCAGCAGTCCTCAGCGGGGCTCGTCACCCCTCCACTTT. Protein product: CASSPQRGSSPLHF.

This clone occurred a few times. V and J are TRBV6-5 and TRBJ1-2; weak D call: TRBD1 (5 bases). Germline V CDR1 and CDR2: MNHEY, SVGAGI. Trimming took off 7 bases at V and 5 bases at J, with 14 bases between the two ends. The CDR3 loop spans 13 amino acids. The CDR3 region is CASIPTGGYGYTF. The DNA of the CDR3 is TGTGCCAGCATCCCAACAGGAGGGTATGGCTACACCTTC.

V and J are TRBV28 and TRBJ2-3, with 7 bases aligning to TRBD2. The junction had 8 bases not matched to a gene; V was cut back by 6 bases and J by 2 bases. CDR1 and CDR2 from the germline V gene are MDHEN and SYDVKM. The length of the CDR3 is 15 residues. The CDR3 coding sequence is TGTGCCAGCAGAACTAGCGAATCACCCACAGATACGCAGTATTTT. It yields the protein CASRTSESPTDTQYF.